This is a list of T cell receptor beta chains from one sample in a study of cytomegalovirus exposure and HLA in healthy donors. TCRdb's table, derived via immunoSEQ multiplex PCR, lists solely in-frame clones and lacks some. The sample contains around 140,000 clones, about 77% of which appear only once. Sequencing was performed on PBMCs. These receptors all come from a female donor in good health and CMV-seronegative. The CDR3 runs from the conserved cysteine through the conserved F or W. The D gene is left open where the match is weak. A clone size is listed for some rows: how often the clone was seen (once, few, many), or a class if it is expanded.

v_call: TRBV10-2
clone_size: NA
d_call: NA
j_call: TRBJ2-7
cdr3_aa: CASSEFRDRAYEQYF
cdr3_nt: TGCGCCAGCAGTGAGTTTAGAGACAGAGCCTACGAGCAGTACTTC

v_call: TRBV29-1
clone_size: NA
d_call: TRBD1
j_call: TRBJ2-7
cdr3_aa: CSVAGGTGAPVYEQYF
cdr3_nt: TGCAGCGTTGCCGGCGGGACAGGGGCGCCTGTCTACGAGCAGTACTTC

v_call: TRBV27
clone_size: NA
d_call: NA
j_call: TRBJ1-2
cdr3_aa: CASSQAARGRNGYTF
cdr3_nt: TGTGCCAGCAGCCAAGCTGCCCGGGGTAGGAATGGCTACACCTTC

v_call: TRBV13
clone_size: NA
d_call: TRBD2
j_call: TRBJ2-7
cdr3_aa: CASSLASGGPGTYEQYF
cdr3_nt: TGTGCCAGCAGCTTAGCTAGCGGGGGGCCGGGGACCTACGAGCAGTACTTC

v_call: TRBV5-1
clone_size: NA
d_call: NA
j_call: TRBJ2-1
cdr3_aa: CASSLAGSIYNEQFF
cdr3_nt: TGCGCCAGCAGCTTGGCCGGGAGTATCTACAATGAGCAGTTCTTC

v_call: TRBV6-1
clone_size: NA
d_call: TRBD1
j_call: TRBJ1-5
cdr3_aa: CASSEEGQGGQPQHF
cdr3_nt: TGTGCCAGCAGTGAAGAAGGACAGGGGGGCCAGCCCCAGCATTTT

v_call: TRBV28
clone_size: NA
d_call: TRBD1
j_call: TRBJ1-1
cdr3_aa: CASSPRQGYTEAFF
cdr3_nt: TGTGCCAGCAGTCCCCGACAGGGGTACACTGAAGCTTTCTTT

v_call: TRBV6-5
clone_size: NA
d_call: NA
j_call: TRBJ2-7
cdr3_aa: CASRVTRVPESEQYF
cdr3_nt: TGTGCCAGCAGGGTAACCAGGGTCCCGGAGAGCGAGCAGTACTTC

v_call: TRBV14
clone_size: NA
d_call: TRBD1
j_call: TRBJ2-4
cdr3_aa: CASSRTGGLNF
cdr3_nt: TGTGCCAGCAGCCGGACAGGGGGACTGAACTTC

v_call: TRBV6-6
clone_size: NA
d_call: NA
j_call: TRBJ1-4
cdr3_aa: CASLDRPTNEKLFF
cdr3_nt: TGTGCCAGCCTAGACAGGCCAACTAATGAAAAACTGTTTTTT

v_call: TRBV14
clone_size: once
d_call: TRBD1
j_call: TRBJ1-1
cdr3_aa: CASSRNRGQGEAFF
cdr3_nt: TGTGCCAGCAGTAGAAATAGGGGGCAGGGTGAAGCTTTCTTT

v_call: TRBV6-6
clone_size: NA
d_call: TRBD2
j_call: TRBJ2-1
cdr3_aa: CASIAGTSGNNEQFF
cdr3_nt: TGTGCCAGCATCGCCGGGACTAGCGGGAACAATGAGCAGTTCTTC

v_call: TRBV5-1
clone_size: NA
d_call: TRBD1
j_call: TRBJ2-1
cdr3_aa: CASSLATTGVEQFF
cdr3_nt: TGCGCCAGCAGCTTGGCAACCACAGGGGTGGAGCAGTTCTTC

v_call: TRBV12-5
clone_size: NA
d_call: NA
j_call: TRBJ2-1
cdr3_aa: CASGLVRSAGTSYLLGNEQFF
cdr3_nt: TGTGCTAGTGGTTTGGTACGGTCAGCAGGCACTAGTTACCTTCTGGGGAATGAGCAGTTCTTC

v_call: TRBV7-2
clone_size: few
d_call: NA
j_call: TRBJ1-4
cdr3_aa: CASSLEGGLRNEKLFF
cdr3_nt: TGTGCCAGCAGCTTAGAGGGAGGGTTAAGGAATGAAAAACTGTTTTTT

v_call: TRBV5-1
clone_size: NA
d_call: TRBD2
j_call: TRBJ2-5
cdr3_aa: CASSLGTSGTTETQYF
cdr3_nt: TGCGCCAGCAGCTTGGGGACTAGCGGGACCACAGAGACCCAGTACTTC

v_call: TRBV11-2
clone_size: NA
d_call: NA
j_call: TRBJ2-1
cdr3_aa: CASSLKDYGNNEQFF
cdr3_nt: TGTGCCAGCAGCTTAAAGGACTATGGAAACAATGAGCAGTTCTTC

v_call: TRBV10-1
clone_size: NA
d_call: TRBD2
j_call: TRBJ2-3
cdr3_aa: CASSEGSGGIIDTQYF
cdr3_nt: TGCGCCAGCAGTGAGGGAAGCGGGGGGATCATTGATACGCAGTATTTT

v_call: TRBV4-1
clone_size: NA
d_call: TRBD1
j_call: TRBJ1-1
cdr3_aa: CASSQQRTGVTEAFF
cdr3_nt: TGCGCCAGCAGCCAACAAAGGACAGGGGTTACTGAAGCTTTCTTT

v_call: TRBV6-1
clone_size: NA
d_call: NA
j_call: TRBJ2-5
cdr3_aa: CASTQDRGGETQYF
cdr3_nt: TGTGCCAGCACCCAAGACAGGGGAGGGGAGACCCAGTACTTC

v_call: TRBV2
clone_size: once
d_call: NA
j_call: TRBJ2-7
cdr3_aa: CASSEALAGKYEQYF
cdr3_nt: TGTGCCAGCAGTGAAGCGCTTGCAGGGAAGTACGAGCAGTACTTC

v_call: TRBV18
clone_size: NA
d_call: NA
j_call: TRBJ2-7
cdr3_aa: CASSPTVYEQYF
cdr3_nt: TGTGCCAGCTCACCGACAGTCTACGAGCAGTACTTC

v_call: TRBV5-6
clone_size: NA
d_call: NA
j_call: TRBJ2-3
cdr3_aa: CASSLESGQRTDTQYF
cdr3_nt: TGTGCCAGCAGCTTGGAGTCGGGTCAACGGACAGATACGCAGTATTTT

v_call: TRBV25-1
clone_size: NA
d_call: NA
j_call: TRBJ1-1
cdr3_aa: CASSLPGNREAFF
cdr3_nt: TGTGCCAGCTCCCTCCCAGGTAATCGAGAAGCTTTCTTT

v_call: TRBV28
clone_size: NA
d_call: TRBD2
j_call: TRBJ2-7
cdr3_aa: CASSPPLNYKRGLSYEQYF
cdr3_nt: TGTGCCAGCAGTCCCCCCTTGAATTATAAGCGGGGGCTCTCCTACGAGCAGTACTTC

v_call: TRBV5-1
clone_size: NA
d_call: NA
j_call: TRBJ1-1
cdr3_aa: CASSPWGGRGDTEAFF
cdr3_nt: TGCGCCAGCAGCCCGTGGGGGGGGCGAGGCGACACTGAAGCTTTCTTT

v_call: TRBV7-3
clone_size: NA
d_call: NA
j_call: TRBJ2-7
cdr3_aa: CASSQDSREQYF
cdr3_nt: TGTGCCAGCAGTCAGGACAGTCGCGAGCAGTACTTC

v_call: TRBV7-6
clone_size: NA
d_call: NA
j_call: TRBJ2-6
cdr3_aa: CASSLTVPFSGANVLTF
cdr3_nt: TGTGCCAGCAGCTTGACAGTACCCTTCTCTGGGGCCAACGTCCTGACTTTC

v_call: TRBV27
clone_size: NA
d_call: TRBD2
j_call: TRBJ2-7
cdr3_aa: CASSPKPLAGDSYEQYF
cdr3_nt: TGTGCCAGCAGCCCGAAACCTCTAGCGGGGGACTCCTACGAGCAGTACTTC

v_call: TRBV5-1
clone_size: NA
d_call: TRBD1
j_call: TRBJ1-1
cdr3_aa: CASRGQGGEDTEAFF
cdr3_nt: TGCGCCAGCAGGGGACAGGGGGGCGAGGACACTGAAGCTTTCTTT

v_call: TRBV28
clone_size: NA
d_call: NA
j_call: TRBJ1-1
cdr3_aa: CASSLNNEAFF
cdr3_nt: TGTGCCAGCAGTTTAAACAATGAAGCTTTCTTT

v_call: TRBV9
clone_size: NA
d_call: NA
j_call: TRBJ1-4
cdr3_aa: CASSVGGGSGEKLFF
cdr3_nt: TGTGCCAGCAGCGTAGGTGGGGGGAGCGGTGAAAAACTGTTTTTT

v_call: TRBV19
clone_size: NA
d_call: TRBD2
j_call: TRBJ2-1
cdr3_aa: CASSPGTSFDEQFF
cdr3_nt: TGTGCCAGTAGCCCCGGGACTAGCTTCGATGAGCAGTTCTTC

v_call: TRBV29-1
clone_size: NA
d_call: TRBD1
j_call: TRBJ2-2
cdr3_aa: CSAGQGSTDTGELFF
cdr3_nt: TGCAGCGCGGGACAGGGAAGTACTGACACCGGGGAGCTGTTTTTT

v_call: TRBV5-6
clone_size: once
d_call: NA
j_call: TRBJ2-2
cdr3_aa: CASSLGAPGELFF
cdr3_nt: TGTGCCAGCAGCCTTGGGGCACCCGGGGAGCTGTTTTTT

v_call: TRBV5-1
clone_size: NA
d_call: TRBD2
j_call: TRBJ2-1
cdr3_aa: CASSSREEDNEQFF
cdr3_nt: TGCGCCAGCAGCTCGCGGGAGGAGGACAATGAGCAGTTCTTC